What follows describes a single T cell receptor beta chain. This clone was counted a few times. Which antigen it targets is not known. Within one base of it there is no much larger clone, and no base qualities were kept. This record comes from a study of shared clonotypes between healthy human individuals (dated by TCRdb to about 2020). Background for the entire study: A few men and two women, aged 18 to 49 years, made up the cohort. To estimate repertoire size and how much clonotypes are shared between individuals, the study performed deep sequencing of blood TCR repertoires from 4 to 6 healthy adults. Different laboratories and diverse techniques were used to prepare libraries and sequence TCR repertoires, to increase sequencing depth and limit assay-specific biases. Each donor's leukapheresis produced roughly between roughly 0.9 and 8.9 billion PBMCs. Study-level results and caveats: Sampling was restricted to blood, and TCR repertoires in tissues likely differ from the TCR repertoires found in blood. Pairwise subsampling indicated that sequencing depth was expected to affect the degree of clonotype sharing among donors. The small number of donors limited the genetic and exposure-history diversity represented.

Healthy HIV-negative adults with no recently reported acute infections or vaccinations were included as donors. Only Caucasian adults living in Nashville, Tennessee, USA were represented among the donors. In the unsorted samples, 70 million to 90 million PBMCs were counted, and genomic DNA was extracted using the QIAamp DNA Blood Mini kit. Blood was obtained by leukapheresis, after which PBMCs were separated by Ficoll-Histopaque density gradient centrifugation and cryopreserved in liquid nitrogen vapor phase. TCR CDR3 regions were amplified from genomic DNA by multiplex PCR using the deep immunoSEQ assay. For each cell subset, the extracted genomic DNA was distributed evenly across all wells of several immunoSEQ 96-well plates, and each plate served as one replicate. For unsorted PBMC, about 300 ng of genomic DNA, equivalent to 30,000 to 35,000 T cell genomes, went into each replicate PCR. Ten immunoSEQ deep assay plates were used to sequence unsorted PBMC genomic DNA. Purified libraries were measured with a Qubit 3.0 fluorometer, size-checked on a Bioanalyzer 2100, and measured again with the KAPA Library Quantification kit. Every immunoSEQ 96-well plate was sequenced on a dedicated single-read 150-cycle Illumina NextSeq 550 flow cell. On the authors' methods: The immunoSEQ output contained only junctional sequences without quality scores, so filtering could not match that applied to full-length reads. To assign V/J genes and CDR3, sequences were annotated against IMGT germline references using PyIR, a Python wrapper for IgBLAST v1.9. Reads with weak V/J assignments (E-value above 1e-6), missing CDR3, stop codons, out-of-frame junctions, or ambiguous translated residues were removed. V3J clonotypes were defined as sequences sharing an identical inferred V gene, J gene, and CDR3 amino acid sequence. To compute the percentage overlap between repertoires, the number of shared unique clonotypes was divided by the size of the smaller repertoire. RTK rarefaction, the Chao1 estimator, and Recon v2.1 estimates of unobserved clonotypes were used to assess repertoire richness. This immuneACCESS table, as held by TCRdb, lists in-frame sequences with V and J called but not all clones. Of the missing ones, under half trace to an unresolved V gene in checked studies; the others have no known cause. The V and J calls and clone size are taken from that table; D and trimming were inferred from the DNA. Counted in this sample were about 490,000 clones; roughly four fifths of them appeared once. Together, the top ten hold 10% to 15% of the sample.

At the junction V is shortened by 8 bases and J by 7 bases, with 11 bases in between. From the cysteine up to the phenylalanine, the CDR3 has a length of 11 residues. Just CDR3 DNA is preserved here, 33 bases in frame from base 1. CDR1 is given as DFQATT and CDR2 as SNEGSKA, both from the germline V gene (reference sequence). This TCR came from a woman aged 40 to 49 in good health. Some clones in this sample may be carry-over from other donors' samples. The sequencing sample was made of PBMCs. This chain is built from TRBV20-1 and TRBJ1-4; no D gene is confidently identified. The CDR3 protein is CSTNKAEKLFF. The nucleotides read TGCAGTACGAACAAAGCTGAAAAACTGTTTTTT.